Below, 15 T cell receptor beta chains from the same sample are listed, as sequenced in a study of blood T cell repertoires in COVID-19. This table comes from immunoSEQ multiplex PCR, and its TCRdb copy is limited to in-frame clones, with some not included. The data contain around 220,000 clones, 75% to 85% of them seen just once; the ten biggest clones take up around 8%. Sequences were obtained from peripheral blood. The receptors derive from a woman aged 80 or older with COVID-19, enrolled during active disease.

J is TRBJ1-2 and V is TRBV6-5; tentative D call: TRBD1 (6 bases). V was cut by 5 bases and J by 8 bases, with 12 bases left in between. The CDR3 totals 12 residues. Germline-derived CDR1 and CDR2 are MNHEY and SVGAGI. The CDR3 loop reads CASSPGVGGYTF. The CDR3 DNA sequence: TGTGCCAGCAGTCCAGGGGTTGGCGGCTACACCTTC.

The chain couples TRBV19 to TRBJ2-5; 12 positions match TRBD1. Germline V gene lookup returns CDR1 LNHDA and CDR2 SQIVND (reference sequence). V lost 5 bases to trimming and J lost 4 bases; unmatched junction nucleotides: 5. The CDR3 contains 15 residues. The CDR3 DNA reads as TGTGCCAGTAGTTTCCCGGGACAGGGGGCAGAGACCCAGTACTTC. Protein sequence: CASSFPGQGAETQYF.

The rearrangement links TRBV10-3 to TRBJ2-7; D may be TRBD2 (7 bases). This CDR3 comprises 15 residues. The V end lost 3 bases, the J end lost 4 bases, and 16 bases lay between the germline ends. CDR1 and CDR2 (germline): ENHRY, SYGVKD. For the CDR3, the DNA is TGTGCCATCAGTGACCCCGGGGGGCACGGGTACGAGCAGTACTTC. Its protein product is CAISDPGGHGYEQYF.

This rearrangement joins TRBV30 to TRBJ1-1; no clear D gene. V was trimmed by 0 bases and J by 4 bases, leaving 9 bases between them. The CDR3 totals 13 residues. CDR1 and CDR2 from the germline V gene are GTSNPN and SVGIG (reference sequence). The CDR3 reads CAWSVQPGTEAFF. CDR3 nucleotide sequence: TGTGCCTGGAGTGTACAGCCTGGCACTGAAGCTTTCTTT.

V usage is TRBV6-5 and J usage is TRBJ2-1; D may be TRBD2 (6 bases). Looked up from germline, CDR1 is MNHEY and CDR2 is SVGAGI. This CDR3 comprises 13 residues. The V end lost 5 bases, the J end lost 9 bases, and 14 bases lay between the germline ends. The CDR3 is CASSRTGVSEQFF. The CDR3 DNA follows: TGTGCCAGCAGTAGGACGGGGGTTAGTGAGCAGTTCTTC.

The V and J genes are TRBV6-5 and TRBJ1-2; D not resolved. V lost 0 bases, J lost 8 bases, and 19 bases lay in between. CDR3 length: 16 residues. Germline lookup yields CDR1 MNHEY and CDR2 SVGAGI. The CDR3 here is CASSYSAAPPAMGYTF. The CDR3 DNA sequence: TGTGCCAGCAGTTACTCGGCGGCGCCGCCGGCAATGGGCTACACCTTC.

The chain joins TRBV7-3 to TRBJ2-5, with D possibly TRBD2 on 6 matching bases. The CDR3 loop spans 13 amino acids. The V end was cut by 4 bases, the J end by 4 bases, with 10 bases between. The germline V gene encodes CDR1 SGHTA and CDR2 FQGTGA. This CDR3 is CASSSVGGETQYF. The CDR3 coding sequence is TGTGCCAGCAGCTCCGTGGGGGGAGAGACCCAGTACTTC.

As DNA, the CDR3 is TGTGCCAGCAGGCCGGCAGGGTCGCCTGAAGCTTTCTTT. It specifies CASRPAGSPEAFF. V is TRBV12-3 or TRBV12-4 and J is TRBJ1-1; maybe TRBD1 (5 bases). The CDR3 extends over 13 amino acids. Deletions cut 6 bases from V and 6 bases from J, with 14 bases between.

The rearrangement links TRBV24-1 to TRBJ1-5, with 8 nucleotides matching TRBD1. Germline V CDR1 and CDR2: KGHDR, SFDVKD. V lost 4 bases and J lost 5; bases outside the gene matches: 9. This CDR3 comprises 16 residues. CDR3 region: CATSDANQGADQPQHF. The CDR3 coding sequence is TGTGCCACCAGTGACGCCAACCAGGGGGCTGATCAGCCCCAGCATTTT.

The V call is TRBV18, the J call TRBJ2-5; D is ambiguous. The V end lost 3 bases, the J end lost 5 bases, and 13 bases lay between the germline ends. The germline gives CDR1 KGHSH, CDR2 LQKENI. This CDR3 is 14 amino acids long. CDR3 in amino acids: CASSPPAPEETQYF. The CDR3 nucleotides are TGTGCCAGCTCACCCCCGGCCCCGGAGGAGACCCAGTACTTC.

The V and J genes are TRBV19 and TRBJ2-2; a possible D gene is TRBD1 (5 bases). Germline V gene sequence: CDR1 LNHDA, CDR2 SQIVND (reference sequence). Trimming removed 5 bases from V and 3 bases from J, with 10 bases in between. This CDR3 is built from 14 residues. The CDR3 region is CASSRQGYTGELFF. CDR3 sequence (DNA): TGTGCCAGTAGTCGGCAGGGCTACACCGGGGAGCTGTTTTTT. The whole variable domain, remainder taken from reference TRBV19 and TRBJ2-2, is DGGITQSPKYLFRKEGQNVTLSCEQNLNHDAMYWYRQDPGQGLRLIYYSQIVNDFQKGDIAEGYSVSREKKESFPLTVTSAQKNPTAFYLCASSRQGYTGELFFGEGSRLTVL.

The rearrangement links TRBV19 to TRBJ1-1, with D perhaps TRBD1 (6 bases). The CDR3 extends over 13 amino acids. Per the germline V gene, CDR1 is LNHDA and CDR2 is SQIVND (reference sequence). The V end lost 5 bases, the J end lost 1 base, and 8 bases lay between the germline ends. The CDR3 bases are TGTGCCAGTAGTTTACAGGGGAACACTGAAGCTTTCTTT. This gives the protein CASSLQGNTEAFF.

The chain links TRBV11-2 to TRBJ2-6; D perhaps matches TRBD1 (6 bases). V lost 6 bases, J lost 3 bases, and 15 bases lay in between. Germline values: CDR1 SGHAT, CDR2 FQNNGV. The CDR3 has 16 residues. The CDR3 region is CASRKTGSGGANVLTF. Here the CDR3 DNA reads TGTGCCAGCAGAAAAACAGGGTCTGGTGGGGCCAACGTCCTGACTTTC. The full variable domain, with the rest looked up from reference TRBV11-2 and TRBJ2-6, is EAGVAQSPRYKIIEKRQSVAFWCNPISGHATLYWYQQILGQGPKLLIQFQNNGVVDDSQLPKDRFSAERLKGVDSTLKIQPAKLEDSAVYLCASRKTGSGGANVLTFGAGSRLTVL.

V and J are TRBV6-5 and TRBJ1-2; TRBD1 is a possible D gene (6 bases). CDR3 length equals 14 residues. Trimming left V 1 base short and J 9 bases short, with 15 bases between. Germline CDR1 and CDR2: MNHEY and SVGAGI. CDR3 in amino acids: CASSYYRDSPSYTF. CDR3 bases: TGTGCCAGCAGTTACTACAGGGATTCTCCGAGCTACACCTTC.

V is TRBV18 and J is TRBJ2-7; D perhaps matches TRBD1 (5 bases). The germline V and J ends were trimmed by 2 bases and 2 bases, with 10 bases remaining between them. The CDR3 is made up of 14 amino acids. Germline V lookup: CDR1 KGHSH, CDR2 LQKENI. Written as DNA, the CDR3 is TGTGCCAGCTCACCAGGGGCCGGAACCTACGAGCAGTACTTC. It yields the protein CASSPGAGTYEQYF. The full variable domain, its missing parts supplied by reference TRBV18 and TRBJ2-7, is NAGVMQNPRHLVRRRGQEARLRCSPMKGHSHVYWYRQLPEEGLKFMVYLQKENIIDESGMPKERFSAEFPKEGPSILRIQQVVRGDSAAYFCASSPGAGTYEQYFGPGTRLTVT.